The present entry profiles one TCR beta chain with its context. Its antigen is not known. Every single patient, without exception, relapsed after autologous stem cell transplantation, and brentuximab vedotin exposure varied. The data stem from a study of PD-1 blockade in classical Hodgkin lymphoma. Points from the study as a whole: CD8+ TCR diversity did not rise significantly by C4D1, unlike CD4+.

Some clones are missing from TCRdb's copy, which holds only in-frame ones; the method was immunoSEQ multiplex PCR. The data show 14,000 to 15,000 clones, 65% to 85% seen once. This CDR3 is 14 amino acids long. Germline assignment: CDR1 MDHEN and CDR2 SYDVKM. Trimming left V 7 bases short and J 1 base short, with 10 bases between. The sample in question was peripheral blood mononuclear cells (PBMCs), obtained before the second cycle of nivolumab. This rearrangement joins TRBV28 to TRBJ2-2, with D possibly being TRBD1 (6 bases). This receptor was obtained from a human donor with classical Hodgkin lymphoma. Here the CDR3 DNA reads TGTGCCAGCAAAGGACAGATGAACACCGGGGAGCTGTTTTTT. Its protein product is CASKGQMNTGELFF.